A single sample is the source of the 29 T cell receptor gamma chains below, sequenced in a study of gamma-delta chains in newborns, infants, children. TCRdb re-called the reads using CATT. The sample has 500 to 650 gamma-chain clones; roughly two fifths are singletons. Sequencing was carried out using blood. The source is a child who was a newborn, infant or young child, either healthy, febrile or measles-vaccinated (not recorded which).

Note on this clone: The junction shows a germline mismatch at one end, possibly a read error. The rearrangement joins TRGV8 to TRGJP1. No J gene was available from TCRdb, and it was assigned here by a germline match of the DNA. Germline-derived CDR1 and CDR2 are VENAVY and YDSYNSRV. The CDR3 spans 12 residues. CDR3 coding DNA: TGTGCCGCCTGGGCCACTGGTTGGTTCAAGATATTT. As protein: CAAWATGWFKIF.

The J segment was not called; the V segment is TRGV9. This CDR3 is built from 18 residues. CDR1 is GITISATS and CDR2 is ISYDGTV in the germline V gene (reference sequence). CDR3 region: CALWEVQGQEVGKKIKVF. The CDR3 DNA sequence: TGTGCCTTGTGGGAGGTGCAAGGGCAAGAGGTGGGCAAAAAAATAAAGGTCTTT.

This clone was seen a handful of times. The gene calls are TRGV9 and TRGJ1 or TRGJ2. TCRdb offers no J gene call, so here the DNA was matched to germline to obtain one. With 4 bases clipped from V and 3 bases from J, the junction kept 6 bases outside the gene matches. Germline CDR1 GITISATS, CDR2 ISYDGTV (reference sequence). The CDR3 has 13 residues. The CDR3 nucleotides are TGTGCCTTGTGGGACCCCCTTTATTATAAGAAACTCTTT. Amino acid sequence: CALWDPLYYKKLF.

The chain's CDR3 is CATWEGWFKIF. CDR3 coding DNA: TGTGCCACCTGGGAGGGTTGGTTCAAGATATTT. The chain carries TRGV4 and TRGJP1. With 4 bases clipped from V and 8 bases from J, the junction kept 1 base outside the gene matches. In germline, CDR1 is EGSTGY, CDR2 YDSYTSSV. This CDR3 contains 11 residues.

This clone is deemed large. This sequence is one base from a far larger clone and is likely a read error. Within the sample, other DNA sequences also encode this same CDR3. This sequence joins TRGV9 and TRGJP. Because TCRdb records no J gene, it was assigned here through a match of the DNA to germline. The J segment lost 3 bases and the V segment lost 2 bases, leaving 1 base of the junction unmatched. The CDR3 has 16 amino acids. Germline V gene lookup returns CDR1 GITISATS and CDR2 ISYDGTV (reference sequence). The CDR3 region has the DNA TGTGCCTTGTGGGAGGCGCAAGAGTTGGGCAAAAAAATCAAGGTATTT. It translates to CALWEAQELGKKIKVF.

This clone was seen a handful of times. This DNA's translation differs at residue 11 from TCRdb's protein, which comes from a much larger clone; a read error is likely, and the protein shown is translated from the DNA. The chain joins TRGV9 to TRGJP. Here the J gene was assigned by germline matching of the DNA, as TCRdb has none. The CDR3 is made up of 16 amino acids. Per the germline V gene, CDR1 is GITISATS and CDR2 is ISYDGTV (reference sequence). In DNA form, the CDR3 reads TGTGCCTTGTGGGAGGTGCAAGAGTTGGGCGAAAAAATCAAGGTATTT. Translation: CALWEVQELGEKIKVF.

This clone was counted once. The V gene corresponds to TRGV9; no J gene was called. This CDR3 has 15 amino acids. Germline V gene lookup returns CDR1 GITISATS and CDR2 ISYDGTV (reference sequence). The DNA of the CDR3 is TGTGCCTTGTGGGAAGGGGAGGTGGGCAAAAAAATAAAGGTCTTT. Translating it yields CALWEGEVGKKIKVF.

This clone is hyperexpanded (1% or more) within its sample. The rearrangement uses TRGV9 and TRGJP. This CDR3 spans 15 amino acids. Germline V gene data show CDR1 as GITISATS and CDR2 as ISYDGTV (reference sequence). V trimming: 3 bases; J trimming: 4 bases; junction bases outside the gene matches: 0. This CDR3 reads CALWEQELGKKIKVF. DNA of the CDR3: TGTGCCTTGTGGGAGCAAGAGTTGGGCAAAAAAATCAAGGTATTT.

Turning to this clone: A read error may be the cause here, since a much bigger clone is one base away. The chain couples TRGV9 to TRGJP. The J gene was missing in TCRdb and was found by matching the end of the DNA to germline. Germline CDR1 reads GITISATS; CDR2 reads ISYDGTV (reference sequence). The CDR3 totals 17 residues. CDR3 nucleotide sequence: TGTGCCTTGTGGGAGGTACCCCAAGAGTTGGGCAAAAAAACCAAGGTATTT. Its protein product is CALWEVPQELGKKTKVF.

This clone was seen just once. A far larger clone lies a single base away; this is likely a read error. CDR3 in DNA: TGTGCCTTGTGGGAGCAAGAGGTGGGCAAAAAAATCAAGGTATTT. It codes for CALWEQEVGKKIKVF. The rearrangement links TRGV9 to TRGJP. In the absence of a J gene in TCRdb, the DNA was matched to germline to assign it here. In germline, CDR1 is GITISATS, CDR2 ISYDGTV (reference sequence). The CDR3 extends over 15 amino acids.

Remarks on this clone: The sample carries other DNA sequences with the same CDR3. The rearrangement joins TRGV9 to TRGJP. Assignment of the J gene here rests on matching the DNA to germline, because TCRdb gives none. Unmatched junction bases numbered 1, after V lost 0 bases and J lost 11 bases. The germline V gene encodes CDR1 GITISATS and CDR2 ISYDGTV (reference sequence). CDR3 length equals 14 residues. The CDR3 region is CALWEVMGKKIKVF. CDR3 DNA sequence: TGTGCCTTGTGGGAGGTGATGGGCAAAAAAATCAAGGTATTT.

Comments on this clone: The same CDR3 can be traced to other DNA sequences in this sample. This rearrangement joins TRGV9 to TRGJP. TCRdb gives no J gene; it was assigned here by matching the DNA to germline. CDR1 is GITISATS and CDR2 is ISYDGTV in the germline V gene (reference sequence). Trimming cost V 3 bases and J 9 bases; bases outside gene matches: 14. This CDR3 contains 18 residues. The CDR3 protein is CALWEPAYASLGKKIKVF. CDR3 DNA: TGTGCCTTGTGGGAGCCAGCATATGCGTCGTTGGGCAAAAAAATCAAGGTATTT.

CDR3 in amino acids: CALWEVRVKLGKKIKVF. CDR3 in DNA: TGTGCCTTGTGGGAGGTGCGAGTGAAGTTGGGCAAAAAAATCAAGGTATTT. This sequence joins TRGV9 and TRGJP. Matching the DNA to germline supplied the J gene, which TCRdb does not give. V shed 0 bases, J shed 8 bases, and the junction held 7 bases outside the gene matches. This CDR3 spans 17 amino acids. The germline V gene encodes CDR1 GITISATS and CDR2 ISYDGTV (reference sequence).

About this clone itself: A junction end diverges from the germline sequence, so it may reflect a read error. The V call is TRGV9, the J call TRGJP. The J gene is not listed in TCRdb, so it was assigned here from a DNA match to germline. CDR3 length: 17 amino acids. CDR1 and CDR2 from the germline V gene are GITISATS and ISYDGTV (reference sequence). CDR3 DNA: TGTGCCTTGTGGGAGGTGCCGGAAGAGTTGGGCAAAAAGATCAAGGTATTT. This sequence encodes CALWEVPEELGKKIKVF.

The table lists this clone with a few counts. This DNA translates differently at residue 2 from the TCRdb protein, which is that of a much larger clone; a read error is likely, and the protein shown is the DNA's own translation. The chain carries TRGV9 and TRGJP. In the absence of a J gene in TCRdb, the DNA was matched to germline to assign it here. The CDR3 contains 16 residues. CDR1 GITISATS and CDR2 ISYDGTV come from the germline V gene (reference sequence). CDR3 in DNA: TGTACCTTGTGGGAGGTGCAAGAGTTGGGCAAAAAAATCAAGGTATTT. It is translated as CTLWEVQELGKKIKVF.

This clone appeared a few times. A much more abundant neighbour one base away suggests this may be a read error. At the DNA level, this CDR3 is encoded by other sequences in the same sample as well. J is TRGJP and V is TRGV9. In germline, CDR1 is GITISATS, CDR2 ISYDGTV (reference sequence). The CDR3 extends over 15 amino acids. J gave up 7 bases and V 1 base, and 1 base lay outside the gene matches. The CDR3 spells CALWEVELGKKIKVF. The DNA for the CDR3 is TGTGCCTTGTGGGAGGTTGAGTTGGGCAAAAAAATCAAGGTATTT.

This clone appeared a few times. Other DNA sequences in this sample translate to the same CDR3. V is TRGV9 and J is TRGJP. TCRdb records no J gene; here it was assigned by comparing the DNA to germline. V lost 3 bases to trimming and J lost 7 bases; unmatched junction nucleotides: 3. CDR1 and CDR2 from the germline V gene are GITISATS and ISYDGTV (reference sequence). This CDR3 is built from 15 residues. The CDR3 DNA reads as TGTGCCTTGTGGGAGCGGGAGTTGGGCAAAAAAATCAAGGTATTT. This sequence encodes CALWERELGKKIKVF.

This clone was counted a few times. A junction end diverges from the germline sequence, so it may reflect a read error. The chain links TRGV8 to TRGJP1. TCRdb offers no J gene call, so here the DNA was matched to germline to obtain one. From germline, CDR1 is VENAVY and CDR2 YDSYNSRV. The CDR3 covers 13 residues. The CDR3 reads CATWAHTGWLKIF. The DNA of the CDR3 is TGTGCCACCTGGGCCCACACTGGTTGGCTCAAGATATTT.

On this clone itself: Given a much more abundant clone one base away, this may be a read error. The chain recombines TRGV9 with TRGJP. The J gene is not listed in TCRdb, so it was assigned here from a DNA match to germline. The germline CDR1 and CDR2 sequences are GITISATS and ISYDGTV (reference sequence). The CDR3 extends over 14 amino acids. CDR3 DNA sequence: TGTGCCTTGTGGGAAGAGGTGGGCAAAAAAATCAAGGTATTT. Translating gives CALWEEVGKKIKVF.

As for this clone: One junction end disagrees with the germline gene, perhaps due to a read error. The J gene is TRGJ1 or TRGJ2, the V gene TRGV9. Germline matching of the DNA provided the J gene here, since TCRdb leaves it blank. The CDR3 sequence is 15 residues long. The germline CDR1 and CDR2 sequences are GITISATS and ISYDGTV (reference sequence). Here the CDR3 DNA reads TGTGCCTTGTGGGAGGGGGACAGGAATTATTATAGGAAACTCTTT. Translated: CALWEGDRNYYRKLF.

This clone was counted a few times. Other DNA sequences of this sample code for an identical CDR3. The chain employs TRGV9 and TRGJP. TCRdb leaves out the J gene; it was filled in here by matching the DNA to germline. Trimming at V came to 0 bases and at J to 2 bases, leaving 1 base not matched to a gene. Germline CDR1 is GITISATS and CDR2 is ISYDGTV (reference sequence). The length of the CDR3 is 17 residues. CDR3 bases: TGTGCCTTGTGGGAGGTGCGGCAAGAGTTGGGCAAAAAAATCAAGGTATTT. Protein sequence: CALWEVRQELGKKIKVF.

This chain connects TRGV9 to TRGJP. In the absence of a J gene in TCRdb, the DNA was matched to germline to assign it here. The CDR3 length is 15 residues. Germline V gives CDR1 GITISATS, CDR2 ISYDGTV (reference sequence). Trimming cost V 5 bases and J 8 bases; bases outside gene matches: 6. CDR3 sequence reads: CALWAQKLGKKIKVF. For the CDR3, the DNA is TGTGCCTTGTGGGCGCAGAAGTTGGGCAAAAAAATCAAGGTATTT.

Notes on this clone: A much larger clonotype is one base distant, so this may be a read error. Although no V gene was called, TRGJP is the J gene. There are 17 residues in the CDR3. The DNA for the CDR3 is TGTGCCTTGTGTGAGGTGCAAAGAGAGTTGGGCAAAAAAATCAAGGTATTT. Protein sequence: CALCEVQRELGKKIKVF.

Note on this clone: Other nucleotide sequences in the sample specify the same CDR3. The chain joins TRGV9 to TRGJP. The J gene, absent from TCRdb, was called here by matching the DNA to germline. The CDR3 is 17 residues long. Germline-derived CDR1 and CDR2 are GITISATS and ISYDGTV (reference sequence). V gave up 3 bases and J gave up 4 bases; unmatched junction bases: 6. This CDR3 reads CALWEPRQELGKKIKVF. The CDR3 nucleotides are TGTGCCTTGTGGGAGCCCAGACAAGAGTTGGGCAAAAAAATCAAGGTATTT.

As for this clone: This sample also contains other DNA sequences that code for the same CDR3. The CDR3 region is CALWEGELGKKIKVF. The CDR3 DNA is TGTGCCTTGTGGGAAGGGGAGTTGGGCAAAAAAATCAAGGTATTT. The chain combines TRGV9 with TRGJP. TCRdb records no J gene; here it was assigned by comparing the DNA to germline. The CDR3 has 15 residues. Unmatched junction bases numbered 4, after V lost 4 bases and J lost 7 bases. Germline V gene sequence: CDR1 GITISATS, CDR2 ISYDGTV (reference sequence).

Remarks on this clone: In the same sample, other DNA sequences code for this CDR3. The V and J genes are TRGV9 and TRGJ1 or TRGJ2. TCRdb is silent on the J gene; assignment here came from matching the DNA to germline. This CDR3 has 13 amino acids. The J segment lost 1 base and the V segment lost 2 bases, leaving 2 bases of the junction unmatched. CDR1 is GITISATS, CDR2 ISYDGTV, per germline (reference sequence). CDR3 bases: TGTGCCTTGTGGGAGGGTAATTATTATAAGAAACTCTTT. It codes for CALWEGNYYKKLF.

This clone is large by share. The chain links TRGV9 to TRGJP. The CDR3 is 14 residues long. After removal of 5 bases from V and 7 bases from J, the junction contained 2 bases not matched to a gene. The V gene's germline CDR1 is GITISATS and CDR2 ISYDGTV (reference sequence). CDR3 nucleotides: TGTGCCTTGTGGGTCGAGTTGGGCAAAAAAATCAAGGTATTT. The encoded protein is CALWVELGKKIKVF.

This CDR3 is CALWDASGNKNKLF. CDR3 coding DNA: TGTGCCTTGTGGGACGCATCGGGGAATAAAAACAAACTATTT. The V gene was identified as TRGV9, while no J gene was called. The CDR3 has 14 amino acids. The germline CDR1 and CDR2 sequences are GITISATS and ISYDGTV (reference sequence).

The chain links TRGV2 to TRGJ1 or TRGJ2. TCRdb does not report a J gene; here it was assigned by matching the DNA to germline references. CDR1 and CDR2 (germline): EGSNGY, YDSYNSKV. Germline trimming cut 2 bases from V and 2 bases from J; bases unmatched to any gene: 9. The CDR3 runs to 15 residues. CDR3: CATWDVRGDYYKKLF. The CDR3 DNA reads TGTGCCACCTGGGACGTGAGGGGTGATTATTATAAGAAACTCTTT.